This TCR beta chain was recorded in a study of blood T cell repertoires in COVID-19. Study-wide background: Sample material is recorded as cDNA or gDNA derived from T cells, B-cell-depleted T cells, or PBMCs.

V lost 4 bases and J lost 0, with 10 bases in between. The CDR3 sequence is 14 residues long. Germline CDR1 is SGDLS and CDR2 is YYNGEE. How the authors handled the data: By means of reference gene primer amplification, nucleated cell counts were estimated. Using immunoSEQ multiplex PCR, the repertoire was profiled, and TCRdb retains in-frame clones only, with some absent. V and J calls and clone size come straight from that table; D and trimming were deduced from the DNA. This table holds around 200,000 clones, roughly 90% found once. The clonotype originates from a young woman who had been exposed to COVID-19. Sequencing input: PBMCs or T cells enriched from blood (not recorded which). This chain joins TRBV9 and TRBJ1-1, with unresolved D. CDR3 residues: CASSRGGLNTEAFF. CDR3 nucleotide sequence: TGTGCCAGCAGCCGAGGAGGCTTGAACACTGAAGCTTTCTTT.